This TCR beta chain was documented in a study of T cells in Graves' hyperthyroidism and ophthalmopathy. With V trimmed by 6 bases and J by 2 bases, 12 bases remained unmatched. The CDR3 spans 16 residues. Germline values: CDR1 MDHEN, CDR2 SYDVKM. It was RNA transcripts that yielded the amplified TCR beta CDR3 regions. HTBI primers were employed in a first-round RT-PCR of the TCR CDR3. TCRdb passed the multiplex PCR reads through MiXCR, listing each CDR3 protein once. The sample has about 740,000 distinct CDR3 sequences; about 14% are singletons. This clonotype appeared many times. The antigen is unknown. Findings and caveats of the study: A 13 V-J model separated ophthalmopathy from stable hyperthyroidism.

Patients were excluded because of uncontrolled infection, other autoimmune disease, pregnancy or lactation. The sequenced sample was blood. The receptor was isolated from a woman younger than 35 with Graves' hyperthyroidism. The V and J genes are TRBV28 and TRBJ2-7; 8 bases agree with TRBD2. The CDR3 DNA reads TGTGCCAGCAGAGGATCACTAGCGGAAGATCCCTACGAGCAGTACTTC. Encoded protein: CASRGSLAEDPYEQYF.